The 29 T cell receptor beta chains in this list originate from one sample, sequenced in a study of chemoradiotherapy in HPV16-positive cancers (dated by TCRdb to between 2021 and 2024). Library method: the immunoSEQ multiplex PCR assay. TCRdb limited this immuneACCESS table to in-frame rearrangements with V and J called. A share of clones is missing; checked studies link under half to unresolved V genes, and the rest is unexplained. The table for this sample lists 12,000 or so clones; over 75% of them were counted only once. About 1.1% of the sample goes to the ten largest clones. This sample was taken from a patient who underwent chemoradiotherapy. All receptors derive from a human donor with HPV-associated anogenital cancer.

The chain is built from TRBV7-2 and TRBJ1-6; 7 bases agree with TRBD1. Germline V gene data show CDR1 as SGHTA and CDR2 as FQGNSA. Unmatched junction bases numbered 11, after V lost 3 bases and J lost 0 bases. The length of the CDR3 is 19 residues. This CDR3 reads CASSLADRIRISYNSPLHF. The CDR3 DNA reads TGTGCCAGCAGCTTGGCGGACAGGATCAGAATCTCCTATAATTCACCCCTCCACTTT. The full variable domain, completed using reference TRBV7-2 and TRBJ1-6, is GAGVSQSPSNKVTEKGKDVELRCDPISGHTALYWYRQSLGQGLEFLIYFQGNSAPDKSGLPSDRFSAERTGGSVSTLTIQRTQQEDSAVYLCASSLADRIRISYNSPLHFGNGTRLTVT.

This chain connects TRBV19 to TRBJ1-3; 8 positions agree with TRBD1. The CDR3 totals 19 residues. Germline values: CDR1 LNHDA, CDR2 SQIVND (reference sequence). V was pared by 7 bases and J by 0 bases, with 17 bases of the junction left unmatched. CDR3 protein: CASTFNPDRVPLSGNTIYF. CDR3 DNA: TGTGCCAGTACCTTCAACCCGGACAGGGTCCCTCTCTCTGGAAACACCATATATTTT. Full variable domain (outside the CDR3, taken from reference TRBV19 and TRBJ1-3): DGGITQSPKYLFRKEGQNVTLSCEQNLNHDAMYWYRQDPGQGLRLIYYSQIVNDFQKGDIAEGYSVSREKKESFPLTVTSAQKNPTAFYLCASTFNPDRVPLSGNTIYFGEGSWLTVV.

This rearrangement joins TRBV6-5 to TRBJ1-4, with TRBD1 matching over 9 bases. Germline lookup yields CDR1 MNHEY and CDR2 SVGAGI. V shed 6 bases, J shed 8 bases, and the junction held 10 bases outside the gene matches. CDR3 length equals 15 residues. The CDR3 is CASRIPGTGLEKLFF. The CDR3 DNA reads TGTGCCAGCAGGATACCCGGGACAGGGCTGGAAAAACTGTTTTTT.

The chain combines TRBV9 with TRBJ2-3; tentative D call: TRBD1 (6 bases). Trimming removed 2 bases from V and 3 bases from J, with 13 bases in between. This CDR3 spans 15 amino acids. Germline V gene data show CDR1 as SGDLS and CDR2 as YYNGEE. Here the CDR3 DNA reads TGTGCCAGCAGCGTGGGGGCAGGGGAAACAGATACGCAGTATTTT. The encoded protein is CASSVGAGETDTQYF.

The chain has TRBV5-4 and TRBJ2-7, with 9 positions matching TRBD1. This CDR3 has 14 residues. V was pared by 4 bases and J by 3 bases, with 5 bases of the junction left unmatched. The germline V gene has CDR1 SGHNT and CDR2 YYREEE (reference sequence). CDR3: CASSPGQGLYEQYF. In DNA, the CDR3 is TGTGCCAGCAGCCCGGGACAGGGTCTCTACGAGCAGTACTTC. Full variable domain (remainder filled in from reference TRBV5-4 and TRBJ2-7): ETGVTQSPTHLIKTRGQQVTLRCSSQSGHNTVSWYQQALGQGPQFIFQYYREEENGRGNFPPRFSGLQFPNYSSELNVNALELDDSALYLCASSPGQGLYEQYFGPGTRLTVT.

The table lists this clone with a count of one. The chain joins TRBV7-9 to TRBJ2-5; TRBD2 agrees at 11 bases. This CDR3 comprises 17 residues. The germline V gene has CDR1 SEHNR and CDR2 FQNEAQ (reference sequence). J lost 5 bases, V lost 5 bases, and 13 bases had no gene match. The CDR3 spells CASSLTQLAGVVETQYF. In nucleotides, the CDR3 is TGTGCCAGCAGCCTGACCCAACTAGCGGGGGTTGTGGAGACCCAGTACTTC.

The V call is TRBV5-6, the J call TRBJ1-4; D gene unclear. V was shortened by 5 bases and J by 7 bases, with 12 bases between the two germline ends. Germline loops: CDR1 SGHDT, CDR2 YYEEEE. The CDR3 is 13 amino acids. The CDR3 spells CASSYGPTEKLFF. The CDR3 coding sequence is TGTGCCAGCAGTTATGGACCCACTGAAAAACTGTTTTTT.

This chain joins TRBV23-1 and TRBJ2-2, with 8 bases fitting TRBD2. TRBV23-1 is filed as an ORF, its function uncertain. The CDR3 loop spans 21 amino acids. V was pared by 0 bases and J by 6 bases, with 21 bases of the junction left unmatched. As DNA, the CDR3 is TGCGCCAGCAGTCAATCAGTTTCCCCCCGGGGGGGGTTTTTTTGTCCCGGGGAGCTGTTTTTT. Translated: CASSQSVSPRGGFFCPGELFF.

The chain couples TRBV11-2 to TRBJ1-3, with unresolved D. Germline loops: CDR1 SGHAT, CDR2 FQNNGV. V gave up 4 bases and J gave up 0 bases, with 13 bases separating them. This CDR3 has 16 residues. For the CDR3, the DNA is TGTGCCAGCAGCTGGTCCAGGACTGGCTCTGGAAACACCATATATTTT. Encoded protein: CASSWSRTGSGNTIYF.

The chain couples TRBV19 to TRBJ2-1; D call uncertain. This CDR3 is built from 15 residues. V was pared by 3 bases and J by 6 bases, with 15 bases between. From germline, CDR1 is LNHDA and CDR2 SQIVND (reference sequence). The CDR3 is CASSMGFGWFNEQFF. The CDR3 DNA reads TGTGCCAGTAGTATGGGGTTCGGGTGGTTCAATGAGCAGTTCTTC.

This clone was seen a handful of times. The junction shows a germline mismatch at one end, possibly a read error. This chain uses TRBV25-1 with TRBJ1-3, with D possibly matching TRBD1 (5 bases). Germline V CDR1 and CDR2: MGHDK, SYGVNS. The CDR3 is made up of 14 amino acids. This CDR3 reads CASRDRVEGNTIYF. Here the CDR3 DNA reads TGTGCCAGCCGTGACAGAGTAGAGGGAAACACCATATATTTT.

For the CDR3, the DNA is TGTGCCAGCAGCCAAGAGGTTGGCGAGCAGTACTTC. It is translated as CASSQEVGEQYF. This sequence joins TRBV4-2 and TRBJ2-7, with unresolved D. Germline-derived CDR1 and CDR2 are LGHNA and YNFKEQ. Trimming pared 0 bases from V and 6 bases from J, leaving 6 bases between. CDR3 length equals 12 residues.

The chain couples TRBV5-1 to TRBJ1-2, with D possibly being TRBD1 (6 bases). Trimming shortened V by 4 bases and J by 5 bases, and 18 bases separated the two germline ends. Germline-derived CDR1 and CDR2 are SGHRS and YFSETQ. The CDR3 totals 15 residues. The CDR3 DNA follows: TGCGCCAGCAGCCCGTCAGGGGATGAATTTTATGGCTACACCTTC. It is translated as CASSPSGDEFYGYTF.

V and J are TRBV7-3 and TRBJ1-6; D is uncertain. Germline CDR1 is SGHTA and CDR2 is FQGTGA. The CDR3 contains 13 residues. Trimming removed 4 bases from V and 7 bases from J, with 8 bases in between. The CDR3 DNA sequence: TGTGCCAGCAGCTCGCAAGGGAATTCACCCCTCCACTTT. Translation: CASSSQGNSPLHF.

This chain connects TRBV14 to TRBJ2-3; a possible D gene is TRBD2 (6 bases). Per the germline V gene, CDR1 is SGHDN and CDR2 is FVKESK. The CDR3 totals 15 residues. With 4 bases removed from V and 1 base from J, the gap between germline ends came to 12 bases. CDR3 sequence (DNA): TGTGCCAGCAGCCCCGGGGGAAGGGGCACAGATACGCAGTATTTT. Translating gives CASSPGGRGTDTQYF.

The V and J genes are TRBV28 and TRBJ1-3; a weak D match, TRBD1 (5 bases). V was pared by 7 bases and J by 5 bases, with 21 bases between. The CDR3 has 16 amino acids. Germline V gene data show CDR1 as MDHEN and CDR2 as SYDVKM. The CDR3 nucleotides read TGTGCCAGCAACGGCGGAAGGGGTTCCGCCCGAAACACCATATATTTT. Protein product: CASNGGRGSARNTIYF. The entire variable domain, with the rest obtained from reference TRBV28 and TRBJ1-3, is as follows: DVKVTQSSRYLVKRTGEKVFLECVQDMDHENMFWYRQDPGLGLRLIYFSYDVKMKEKGDIPEGYSVSREKKERFSLILESASTNQTSMYLCASNGGRGSARNTIYFGEGSWLTVV.

The chain has TRBV19 and TRBJ2-1; 9 positions agree with TRBD1. Trimming removed 4 bases from V and 5 bases from J; junction bases left unmatched: 3. CDR1 is LNHDA, CDR2 SQIVND, per germline (reference sequence). This CDR3 has 14 residues. CDR3 nucleotides: TGTGCCAGTAGTAGCCGGGACAGGGACAATGAGCAGTTCTTC. It translates to CASSSRDRDNEQFF.

This chain joins TRBV7-6 and TRBJ1-1, with no clear D. V lost 5 bases, J lost 3 bases, and 13 bases lay in between. The germline V gene has CDR1 SGHVS and CDR2 FNYEAQ. There are 14 residues in the CDR3. The CDR3 DNA sequence: TGTGCCAGCAGCCTGAAGTATCAGGACACTGAAGCTTTCTTT. Its translation: CASSLKYQDTEAFF.

V is TRBV9 and J is TRBJ2-6; 7 bases match TRBD1. The J segment lost 2 bases and the V segment lost 2 bases, leaving 10 bases of the junction unmatched. Germline lookup yields CDR1 SGDLS and CDR2 YYNGEE. This CDR3 region has 18 residues. The CDR3: CASSVTGFVLPGANVLTF. For the CDR3, the DNA is TGTGCCAGCAGCGTGACAGGGTTTGTACTTCCTGGGGCCAACGTCCTGACTTTC.

The chain carries TRBV2 and TRBJ1-1; D is possibly TRBD1 (5 bases). Germline CDR1 SNHLY, CDR2 FYNNEI. The ends were cut back, 5 bases at V and 1 base at J, with 8 bases in the middle. This CDR3 is built from 13 residues. CDR3 coding DNA: TGTGCCAGCAGTAGGGACGGGAACACTGAAGCTTTCTTT. Residues: CASSRDGNTEAFF.

This chain uses TRBV6-1 with TRBJ2-7; no definite D call. The germline CDR1 and CDR2 sequences are MNHNS and SASEGT. V shed 2 bases and J shed 0 bases, with 8 bases lying between them. The CDR3 consists of 14 residues. This CDR3 is CASSERLTSYEQYF. Written as DNA, the CDR3 is TGTGCCAGCAGTGAACGTCTAACCTCCTACGAGCAGTACTTC.

The chain links TRBV11-2 to TRBJ1-5; D gene ambiguous. CDR1 and CDR2 (germline): SGHAT, FQNNGV. This CDR3 is built from 15 residues. V dropped 5 bases and J dropped 0 bases, with 11 bases sitting between them. CDR3 nucleotide sequence: TGTGCCAGCAGCCCTCGGCCAGATAGCAATCAGCCCCAGCATTTT. Amino acid sequence: CASSPRPDSNQPQHF.

The chain carries TRBV5-1 and TRBJ1-6; perhaps TRBD1 as D (6 bases). The CDR3 runs 14 residues. The V gene lost 0 bases and the J gene lost 9 bases, with 10 bases spanning the gap. From germline, CDR1 is SGHRS and CDR2 YFSETQ. CDR3 protein: CASSLVPGASPLHF. For the CDR3, the DNA is TGCGCCAGCAGCTTGGTCCCGGGGGCTTCACCCCTCCACTTT.

This rearrangement joins TRBV23-1 to TRBJ2-3; 8 nucleotides align to TRBD2. TRBV23-1 is reported as an ORF; its role is uncertain. This CDR3 has 17 residues. Unmatched junction bases numbered 15, after V lost 9 bases and J lost 1 base. The CDR3 protein is CASVAGPPLCCTDTQYF. The CDR3 nucleotides read TGCGCCAGTGTAGCGGGACCTCCTCTTTGCTGCACAGATACGCAGTATTTT.

The chain carries TRBV5-1 and TRBJ1-1; possible D gene TRBD1, 6 bases. V lost 4 bases, J lost 1 base, and 14 bases lay in between. Germline V lookup: CDR1 SGHRS, CDR2 YFSETQ. The CDR3 spans 15 residues. The CDR3 bases are TGCGCCAGCAGCACCTACAGGGCTGGGAACACTGAAGCTTTCTTT. This translates into CASSTYRAGNTEAFF.

The chain employs TRBV7-9 and TRBJ1-1; D is unclear. The germline V gene has CDR1 SEHNR and CDR2 FQNEAQ (reference sequence). V gave up 3 bases and J gave up 4 bases, with 15 bases separating them. The CDR3 is made up of 15 amino acids. The CDR3 spells CASSFWSTPTTEAFF. The CDR3 region has the DNA TGTGCCAGCAGCTTTTGGTCTACCCCGACCACTGAAGCTTTCTTT.

CDR3 coding DNA: TGCGCCAGCAGCCCCGGGCCAGGGGGACCTAATGAAAAACTGTTTTTT. The encoded protein is CASSPGPGGPNEKLFF. This chain links TRBV5-1 with TRBJ1-4, with 7 bases identical to TRBD1. This CDR3 is 16 amino acids long. The trim removed 4 bases at V and 3 bases at J, leaving 9 bases unmatched. CDR1 SGHRS and CDR2 YFSETQ come from the germline V gene.

V usage is TRBV6-5 and J usage is TRBJ1-2, with 9 positions matching TRBD1. CDR1 is MNHEY and CDR2 is SVGAGI in the germline V gene. This CDR3 contains 13 residues. With V trimmed by 4 bases and J by 8 bases, 5 bases remained unmatched. CDR3 nucleotides: TGTGCCAGCAGTTCAAGACAGGGGGAGGGCTACACCTTC. Translating it yields CASSSRQGEGYTF.

This clone occurred once. This chain joins TRBV6-1 and TRBJ1-4, with a weak D call TRBD1 (6 bases). Germline-derived CDR1 and CDR2 are MNHNS and SASEGT. The V end was cut by 7 bases, the J end by 3 bases, with 15 bases between. CDR3 length equals 15 residues. CDR3: CASIQGQRSNEKLFF. In nucleotides, the CDR3 is TGTGCCAGCATTCAAGGACAGAGGTCTAATGAAAAACTGTTTTTT.